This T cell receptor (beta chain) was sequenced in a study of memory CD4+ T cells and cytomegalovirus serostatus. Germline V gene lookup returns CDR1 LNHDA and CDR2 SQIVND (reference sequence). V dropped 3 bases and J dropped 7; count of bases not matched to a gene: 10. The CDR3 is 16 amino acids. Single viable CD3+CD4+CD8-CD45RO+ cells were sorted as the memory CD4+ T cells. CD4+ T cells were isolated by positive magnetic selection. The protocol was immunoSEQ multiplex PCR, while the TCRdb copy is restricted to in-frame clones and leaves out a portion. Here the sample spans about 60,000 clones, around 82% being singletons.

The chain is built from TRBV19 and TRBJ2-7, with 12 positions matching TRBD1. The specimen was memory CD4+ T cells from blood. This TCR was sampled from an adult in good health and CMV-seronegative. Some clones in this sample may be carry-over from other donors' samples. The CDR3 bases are TGTGCCAGTAGTATGGGACAGGGGGCAGGGGCAGGGGAGCAGTACTTC. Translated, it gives CASSMGQGAGAGEQYF.